Detailed here is one TCR beta chain. This CDR3 comprises 13 residues. Trimming left V 5 bases short and J 7 bases short, with 11 bases between. The germline V gene encodes CDR1 LNHDA and CDR2 SQIVND (reference sequence). How the authors handled the data: The authors estimated nucleated cell counts from reference gene primer amplification. Assay used: immunoSEQ multiplex PCR; TCRdb lists only in-frame clones, some missing. The DNA gave D and trimming, while V, J and clone size come from that table. Of approximately 100,000 clones in the sample, over 75% are singletons; the top ten hold 20% to 25%. These data originate in a study of blood T cell repertoires in COVID-19. Whole-study context: COVID-19 samples collected from the United States, Italy and Spain covered acute and convalescent phases. T cells, B-cell-depleted T cells, or PBMCs provided the cDNA or gDNA that served as material.

The chain is built from TRBV19 and TRBJ1-4; the D is unclear. This TCR was recovered from a man in his sixties or seventies with active or convalescent COVID-19. Sequenced sample: peripheral blood. The CDR3 coding sequence is TGTGCCAGTAGTTGGGAGGTTGGTGAAAAACTGTTTTTT. As protein: CASSWEVGEKLFF.